Listed here are 30 T cell receptor beta chains from one sample, sequenced in a study of OX40 agonist ivuxolimab in advanced cancers. Produced via immunoSEQ multiplex PCR; TCRdb's table is partial and in-frame only. The sample lists about 14,000 clones, 82% occurring once. Here the sequenced sample was CD4+ or CD8+ T cells sorted from blood, taken in a trial of the OX40 agonist ivuxolimab. Receptors were obtained from an adult with an advanced solid tumor such as melanoma, head and neck, liver or kidney cancer.

This chain joins TRBV30 and TRBJ2-1; 10 bases agree with TRBD2. CDR3 length: 14 amino acids. V shed 4 bases, J shed 10 bases, and the junction held 10 bases outside the gene matches. CDR1 and CDR2 (germline): GTSNPN, SVGIG (reference sequence). The CDR3: CAWTASGSPGEQFF. The DNA of the CDR3 is TGTGCCTGGACTGCTAGCGGGAGTCCTGGGGAGCAGTTCTTC.

The chain recombines TRBV27 with TRBJ2-5; D not resolved. With 3 bases removed from V and 2 bases from J, the gap between germline ends came to 1 base. CDR1 and CDR2 (germline): MNHEY, SMNVEV (reference sequence). The CDR3 covers 11 residues. CDR3 in DNA: TGTGCCAGCAGTTTTCAAGAGACCCAGTACTTC. The encoded protein is CASSFQETQYF.

This rearrangement joins TRBV20-1 to TRBJ2-7; D call uncertain. This CDR3 contains 11 residues. CDR1 DFQATT and CDR2 SNEGSKA come from the germline V gene (reference sequence). With 5 bases removed from V and 0 bases from J, the gap between germline ends came to 5 bases. CDR3 sequence: CSASLSYEQYF. CDR3 nucleotides: TGCAGTGCTTCCCTCTCCTACGAGCAGTACTTC.

The chain uses TRBV6-5 and TRBJ2-1, with 10 positions matching TRBD2. CDR3 length: 15 amino acids. Losses at the gene ends were 5 bases for V and 6 bases for J; bases not matched to a gene: 7. Germline CDR1 MNHEY, CDR2 SVGAGI. The CDR3 loop is CASSLQAGGSNEQFF. CDR3 bases: TGTGCCAGCAGTCTCCAAGCGGGAGGGTCCAATGAGCAGTTCTTC.

V is TRBV7-9 and J is TRBJ1-1; the D gene is possibly TRBD1 (6 bases). The V and J ends lost 4 bases and 4 bases respectively, with 19 bases between them. Germline lookup yields CDR1 SEHNR and CDR2 FQNEAQ (reference sequence). This CDR3 is 16 amino acids long. This chain's CDR3 is CASSSNRQVDRTEAFF. The CDR3, as DNA: TGTGCCAGCAGCTCAAACCGACAGGTCGATCGCACTGAAGCTTTCTTT.

The chain couples TRBV14 to TRBJ1-4; tentative D call: TRBD1 (5 bases). Germline V gene data show CDR1 as SGHDN and CDR2 as FVKESK. The CDR3 has 16 amino acids. V was clipped by 2 bases and J by 7 bases, with 17 bases between them. CDR3 sequence: CASSQNPGLGGEKLFF. CDR3 bases: TGTGCCAGCAGCCAAAACCCAGGGTTAGGAGGTGAAAAACTGTTTTTT.

The V call is TRBV7-2, the J call TRBJ2-7, with D unresolved. The germline gives CDR1 SGHTA, CDR2 FQGNSA. V was clipped by 4 bases and J by 0 bases, with 10 bases between them. The CDR3 has 14 residues. The CDR3 is CASSYDAVSYEQYF. For the CDR3, the DNA is TGTGCCAGCAGCTACGACGCTGTCTCCTACGAGCAGTACTTC.

This clone rates as medium-sized. V usage is TRBV7-9 and J usage is TRBJ2-5; D is unresolved. Germline V CDR1 and CDR2: SEHNR, FQNEAQ (reference sequence). This CDR3 has 14 amino acids. The V end was cut by 5 bases, the J end by 5 bases, with 15 bases between. Here the CDR3 DNA reads TGTGCCAGCAGCCGAGCTGCAGTAGGGGAGACCCAGTACTTC. As protein: CASSRAAVGETQYF.

This chain links TRBV7-9 with TRBJ2-5; tentatively, D is TRBD2 (6 bases). The last part of the DNA fits TRBJ2-7 better; the J call may be wrong. This CDR3 has 13 residues. In germline, CDR1 is SEHNR, CDR2 FQNEAQ (reference sequence). CDR3 protein: CASSSRLVYEQYF. CDR3 DNA sequence: TGTGCCAGCAGCTCCCGACTAGTTTACGAGCAGTACTTC.

The chain is built from TRBV28 and TRBJ1-2; 9 bases match TRBD1. This CDR3 spans 13 amino acids. V lost 8 bases and J lost 4; bases outside the gene matches: 5. CDR1 is MDHEN and CDR2 is SYDVKM in the germline V gene. The CDR3 loop is CASRDREGYGYTF. CDR3 DNA: TGTGCCAGCCGGGACAGGGAAGGCTATGGCTACACCTTC.

In the case of this clone: Other DNA sequences in the same sample also yield this CDR3. The gene calls are TRBV29-1 and TRBJ1-1, with D possibly being TRBD1 (6 bases). Germline V gives CDR1 SQVTM, CDR2 ANQGSEA. V dropped 6 bases and J dropped 4 bases, with 9 bases sitting between them. The CDR3 runs to 11 residues. CDR3 coding DNA: TGCAGCGTACAGGGAGGCACTGAAGCTTTCTTT. This translates into CSVQGGTEAFF.

The chain joins TRBV19 to TRBJ1-1; the D gene is possibly TRBD1 (5 bases). The CDR3 is made up of 13 amino acids. Germline lookup yields CDR1 LNHDA and CDR2 SQIVND (reference sequence). Trimming cost V 3 bases and J 2 bases, with 7 bases left between them. CDR3 DNA: TGTGCCAGTAGTATTGGGGGAAACACTGAAGCTTTCTTT. Translating it yields CASSIGGNTEAFF.

Only a few counts were recorded for this clone. The chain joins TRBV11-1 to TRBJ2-1, with TRBD2 matching 9 bases. CDR3 size: 17 residues. The germline V gene encodes CDR1 SGHAT and CDR2 FQDESV (reference sequence). With 4 bases clipped from V and 6 bases from J, the junction kept 13 bases outside the gene matches. The CDR3 reads CASSSTSGGGAFNEQFF. Written as DNA, the CDR3 is TGTGCCAGCAGCTCAACAAGCGGCGGGGGGGCCTTCAATGAGCAGTTCTTC.

CDR3 in amino acids: CASSDLDGQVDGYTF. The CDR3 bases are TGCGCCAGCAGTGACCTCGACGGACAAGTTGATGGCTACACCTTC. The chain combines TRBV10-1 with TRBJ1-2, with D possibly being TRBD1 (5 bases). The CDR3 spans 15 residues. The germline V and J ends were trimmed by 3 bases and 6 bases, with 17 bases remaining between them. Germline-derived CDR1 and CDR2 are WNHNN and SYGVQD (reference sequence).

This clone was observed many times. The rearrangement links TRBV28 to TRBJ1-5, with 8 bases aligning to TRBD1. This CDR3 has 15 residues. The germline CDR1 and CDR2 sequences are MDHEN and SYDVKM. The V and J ends lost 5 bases and 9 bases, in that order; junction bases with no gene match: 12. The CDR3 DNA reads as TGTGCCAGCAGTCAAGGGACAGGAGTAATCTGGCCCCAGCATTTT. Translation: CASSQGTGVIWPQHF.

V usage is TRBV18 and J usage is TRBJ2-7, with D perhaps TRBD2 (5 bases). CDR3 length equals 12 residues. V shed 3 bases and J shed 4 bases, with 7 bases lying between them. Germline V gene lookup returns CDR1 KGHSH and CDR2 LQKENI. The CDR3, as DNA: TGTGCCAGCTCACCCGGGGATTACGAGCAGTACTTC. Amino acid sequence: CASSPGDYEQYF.

J is TRBJ1-2 and V is TRBV19, with 9 bases identical to TRBD1. After removal of 7 bases from V and 6 bases from J, the junction contained 9 bases not matched to a gene. Germline V gives CDR1 LNHDA, CDR2 SQIVND (reference sequence). The CDR3 length is 14 residues. The CDR3: CASNSGTGIDGYTF. CDR3 nucleotides: TGTGCCAGTAATTCCGGGACAGGGATTGATGGCTACACCTTC. The full variable domain, rest sourced from reference TRBV19 and TRBJ1-2, is DGGITQSPKYLFRKEGQNVTLSCEQNLNHDAMYWYRQDPGQGLRLIYYSQIVNDFQKGDIAEGYSVSREKKESFPLTVTSAQKNPTAFYLCASNSGTGIDGYTFGSGTRLTVV.

The rearrangement joins TRBV7-3 to TRBJ2-3; D may be TRBD1 (6 bases). The length of the CDR3 is 14 residues. CDR1 and CDR2 from the germline V gene are SGHTA and FQGTGA. Trimming pared 3 bases from V and 2 bases from J, leaving 9 bases between. The CDR3 loop reads CASSLDSLTDTQYF. In DNA form, the CDR3 reads TGTGCCAGCAGCTTGGACAGTCTCACAGATACGCAGTATTTT.

CDR3 in amino acids: CASSLGPGGGRHNNEQFF. CDR3 nucleotide sequence: TGTGCCAGCAGCTTGGGGCCCGGGGGCGGGAGACACAACAATGAGCAGTTCTTC. The V gene is TRBV11-2, the J gene TRBJ2-1; D might be TRBD2 (7 bases). V lost 3 bases and J lost 5, with 23 bases in between. The CDR3 covers 18 residues. The germline V gene encodes CDR1 SGHAT and CDR2 FQNNGV.

The rearrangement uses TRBV6-5 and TRBJ2-1; 12 nucleotides line up with TRBD2. Trimming took 2 bases from V and 10 from J; bases not matched to a gene: 6. Germline CDR1 and CDR2: MNHEY and SVGAGI. The CDR3 runs 15 residues. Here the CDR3 reads CASSYGSSGGEEQFF. In DNA, the CDR3 is TGTGCCAGCAGTTACGGGTCTAGCGGGGGGGAAGAGCAGTTCTTC.

Here the CDR3 DNA reads TGTGCCAGCAGCGTAGACTGGCGGGAGGGGTTCAATGAGCAGTTCTTC. Amino acids: CASSVDWREGFNEQFF. The chain combines TRBV9 with TRBJ2-1; 9 positions match TRBD2. The CDR3 runs to 16 residues. Trimming at V came to 0 bases and at J to 6 bases, leaving 7 bases not matched to a gene. Germline CDR1 is SGDLS and CDR2 is YYNGEE. Using reference TRBV9 and TRBJ2-1 for the parts outside the CDR3, the full variable domain is DSGVTQTPKHLITATGQRVTLRCSPRSGDLSVYWYQQSLDQGLQFLIQYYNGEERAKGNILERFSAQQFPDLHSELNLSSLELGDSALYFCASSVDWREGFNEQFFGPGTRLTVL.

This sequence joins TRBV5-4 and TRBJ2-4; either TRBD1 or TRBD2 may fit D (7 bases each). Germline loops: CDR1 SGHNT, CDR2 YYREEE (reference sequence). Trimming took off 4 bases at V and 5 bases at J, with 13 bases between the two ends. This CDR3 contains 14 residues. The CDR3: CASSPQGGENIQYF. CDR3 DNA: TGTGCCAGCAGCCCCCAGGGGGGGGAAAACATTCAGTACTTC.

V usage is TRBV27 and J usage is TRBJ2-7; 7 bases fit TRBD2. The CDR3 contains 13 residues. V lost 7 bases, J lost 7 bases, and 10 bases stayed unmatched. Germline V gene lookup returns CDR1 MNHEY and CDR2 SMNVEV (reference sequence). CDR3 sequence (DNA): TGTGCCAGCACGCGACTAGCATCCGGGGAGCAGTACTTC. This codes for CASTRLASGEQYF.

The rearrangement uses TRBV9 and TRBJ1-1, with 8 bases aligning to TRBD1. The CDR3 is 15 amino acids. Trimming cost V 4 bases and J 0 bases; bases outside gene matches: 5. Germline CDR1 and CDR2: SGDLS and YYNGEE. CDR3 residues: CASSTEDRVNTEAFF. CDR3 sequence (DNA): TGTGCCAGCAGCACTGAGGACAGGGTGAACACTGAAGCTTTCTTT.

The rearrangement links TRBV7-9 to TRBJ2-2; tentatively, D is TRBD2 (6 bases). Deletions cut 3 bases from V and 7 bases from J, with 12 bases between. Germline assignment: CDR1 SEHNR and CDR2 FQNEAQ (reference sequence). The CDR3 length is 14 residues. In DNA, the CDR3 is TGTGCCAGCAGCTTTGGGCTAGCGTTCGGGGAGCTGTTTTTT. Amino acids: CASSFGLAFGELFF.

Within the sample, this clone is medium-sized. CDR3 sequence: CASSPEPGGYLYEQYF. CDR3 DNA sequence: TGTGCCAGCTCCCCAGAGCCCGGGGGCTACCTCTACGAGCAGTACTTC. This sequence joins TRBV18 and TRBJ2-7; the D call may be TRBD1 or TRBD2 (6 bases each). Germline loops: CDR1 KGHSH, CDR2 LQKENI. Trimming removed 6 bases at V and 3 bases at J, with 21 bases between. The CDR3 covers 16 residues.

The V and J genes are TRBV14 and TRBJ2-1; D unresolved. Trimming took off 4 bases at V and 4 bases at J, with 8 bases between the two ends. Germline V gene sequence: CDR1 SGHDN, CDR2 FVKESK. The CDR3 extends over 13 amino acids. CDR3 bases: TGTGCCAGCAGCCCCTTACGGTACAATGAGCAGTTCTTC. Encoded protein: CASSPLRYNEQFF.

The chain joins TRBV5-1 to TRBJ2-1; tentatively, D is TRBD2 (7 bases). Deletions cut 3 bases from V and 9 bases from J, with 16 bases between. CDR1 and CDR2 from the germline V gene are SGHRS and YFSETQ. The CDR3 length is 14 residues. The CDR3 protein is CASSYPGGNGEQFF. The CDR3, as DNA: TGCGCCAGCAGCTACCCGGGGGGCAACGGTGAGCAGTTCTTC.

In its sample, this clone was seen a few times. The J gene is TRBJ1-2, the V gene TRBV11-2; 8 bases align to TRBD1. The trim removed 5 bases at V and 6 bases at J, leaving 8 bases unmatched. CDR3 size: 14 residues. CDR1 is SGHAT, CDR2 FQNNGV, per germline. The CDR3 here is CASSLGQGGHGYTF. In nucleotides, the CDR3 is TGTGCCAGCAGCCTCGGACAGGGAGGGCATGGCTACACCTTC. Supplemented by reference TRBV11-2 and TRBJ1-2, the full variable domain reads EAGVAQSPRYKIIEKRQSVAFWCNPISGHATLYWYQQILGQGPKLLIQFQNNGVVDDSQLPKDRFSAERLKGVDSTLKIQPAKLEDSAVYLCASSLGQGGHGYTFGSGTRLTVV.

This clone was seen many times. The CDR3 reads CASTEALNQPQHF. The CDR3 region has the DNA TGTGCCAGCACGGAGGCCCTCAATCAGCCCCAGCATTTT. V usage is TRBV28 and J usage is TRBJ1-5; no definite D call. The length of the CDR3 is 13 residues. The germline V gene has CDR1 MDHEN and CDR2 SYDVKM. The germline V and J ends were trimmed by 7 bases and 3 bases, with 10 bases remaining between them.